The 29 T cell receptor beta chains listed next were all sequenced from one sample in a study of T cell responses to AZD1222 COVID-19 vaccine. Sequenced by immunoSEQ multiplex PCR; TCRdb stores in-frame clones only, minus some. The sample lists 150,000 to 200,000 clones, about 91% occurring once. This material consisted of peripheral blood, taken on day 0 of AZD1222 vaccination. Receptor source: an adult in good health.

This chain joins TRBV5-6 and TRBJ1-6, with D uncertain. This CDR3 has 14 residues. V gave up 3 bases and J gave up 12 bases, with 16 bases separating them. CDR1 and CDR2 (germline): SGHDT, YYEEEE. The CDR3 nucleotides read TGTGCCAGCAGCTGGACGGGTCTTGGTGAACCCCTCCACTTT. Translating it yields CASSWTGLGEPLHF.

V is TRBV6-6 and J is TRBJ2-4, with 9 bases fitting TRBD1. This CDR3 spans 16 amino acids. The junction had 7 bases not matched to a gene; V was cut back by 5 bases and J by 2 bases. The germline CDR1 and CDR2 sequences are MNHNY and SVGAGI (reference sequence). In DNA form, the CDR3 reads TGTGCCAGCAGTCGTGACAGGGGGGTGACCAAAAACATTCAGTACTTC. Its protein product is CASSRDRGVTKNIQYF.

This sequence joins TRBV6-2 or TRBV6-3 and TRBJ1-2; D not certain. Germline V CDR1 and CDR2: MNHEY, SVGEGT. The CDR3 runs 11 residues. Trimming took off 5 bases at V and 4 bases at J, with 5 bases between the two ends. CDR3 region: CASSQAYGYTF. DNA for the CDR3: TGTGCCAGCAGTCAGGCCTATGGCTACACCTTC.

This chain uses TRBV6-5 with TRBJ2-1; the D gene is possibly TRBD2 (6 bases). CDR1 MNHEY and CDR2 SVGAGI come from the germline V gene. This CDR3 comprises 14 residues. V lost 6 bases and J 0 bases, leaving 9 bases between the germline ends. DNA of the CDR3: TGTGCCAGCAGCGGAGGGAGCTCCTACAATGAGCAGTTCTTC. Its protein is CASSGGSSYNEQFF.

The chain has TRBV5-4 and TRBJ2-5; unclear D gene. V dropped 4 bases and J dropped 0 bases, with 4 bases sitting between them. CDR3 size: 12 residues. Germline V gene sequence: CDR1 SGHNT, CDR2 YYREEE (reference sequence). CDR3 DNA sequence: TGTGCCAGCAGCCTAAACCAAGAGACCCAGTACTTC. Residues: CASSLNQETQYF.

V is TRBV29-1 and J is TRBJ1-2, with D hard to call. Trimming removed 1 base from V and 6 bases from J, with 9 bases in between. CDR1 and CDR2 from the germline V gene are SQVTM and ANQGSEA. This CDR3 has 12 amino acids. The CDR3 coding sequence is TGCAGCGTTGAAGGGAGTGCAGATGGCTACACCTTC. Residues: CSVEGSADGYTF.

The chain has TRBV7-3 and TRBJ2-3; D gene uncertain. V was cut by 2 bases and J by 1 base, with 7 bases left in between. CDR3 length: 14 amino acids. Germline CDR1 is SGHTA and CDR2 is FQGTGA. CDR3: CASSLDVGTDTQYF. CDR3 DNA sequence: TGTGCCAGCAGCTTAGACGTGGGCACAGATACGCAGTATTTT.

V gene TRBV2 combines with J gene TRBJ1-4, with D possibly TRBD1 on 5 matching bases. CDR1 and CDR2 (germline): SNHLY, FYNNEI. The V and J ends lost 1 base and 8 bases respectively, with 17 bases between them. This CDR3 has 16 residues. The CDR3 nucleotides are TGTGCCAGCAGTGAAGAATATCCACGGACACTCGAAAAACTGTTTTTT. Translated: CASSEEYPRTLEKLFF.

The chain couples TRBV5-1 to TRBJ2-3, with a possible D match to TRBD1 (6 bases). The ends were cut back, 3 bases at V and 2 bases at J, with 16 bases in the middle. Germline V gene lookup returns CDR1 SGHRS and CDR2 YFSETQ. The CDR3 is 16 residues long. CDR3 in amino acids: CASSSSGQGYTDTQYF. The CDR3 region has the DNA TGCGCCAGCAGCTCGTCGGGACAAGGTTACACAGATACGCAGTATTTT. Combining the CDR3 with reference TRBV5-1 and TRBJ2-3 gives the whole variable domain KAGVTQTPRYLIKTRGQQVTLSCSPISGHRSVSWYQQTPGQGLQFLFEYFSETQRNKGNFPGRFSGRQFSNSRSEMNVSTLELGDSALYLCASSSSGQGYTDTQYFGPGTRLTVL.

This rearrangement joins TRBV5-1 to TRBJ2-5; possibly TRBD1 for D (5 bases). Per germline, CDR1 SGHRS and CDR2 YFSETQ. The CDR3 length is 15 residues. V was trimmed by 1 base and J by 2 bases, leaving 12 bases between them. The CDR3 DNA reads TGCGCCAGCAGCTTGTGGTCAGGGCCACAAGAGACCCAGTACTTC. Protein product: CASSLWSGPQETQYF.

This chain links TRBV19 with TRBJ1-6; TRBD1 matches 11 bases. The CDR3 contains 15 residues. Germline V gene data show CDR1 as LNHDA and CDR2 as SQIVND (reference sequence). With V trimmed by 7 bases and J by 6 bases, 5 bases remained unmatched. The DNA for the CDR3 is TGTGCCAGTACTGGGACAGGGGGTTTTAATTCACCCCTCCACTTT. Translated: CASTGTGGFNSPLHF.

The V and J genes are TRBV5-4 and TRBJ2-5, with 8 bases identical to TRBD1. Germline V lookup: CDR1 SGHNT, CDR2 YYREEE (reference sequence). The CDR3 runs to 14 residues. J was trimmed by 4 bases and V by 4 bases; bases with no gene match: 6. The DNA for the CDR3 is TGTGCCAGCAGCCGACAGGGGATGGGAGAGACCCAGTACTTC. Residues: CASSRQGMGETQYF.

The chain joins TRBV10-3 to TRBJ1-4; 8 bases fit TRBD1. The V and J ends lost 2 bases and 4 bases, in that order; junction bases with no gene match: 3. Germline V gene data show CDR1 as ENHRY and CDR2 as SYGVKD. This CDR3 has 15 amino acids. Here the CDR3 reads CAISEQTGGNEKLFF. The CDR3 bases are TGTGCCATCAGTGAGCAAACAGGGGGTAATGAAAAACTGTTTTTT.

The chain has TRBV4-3 and TRBJ1-1; D not certain. CDR1 LGHNA and CDR2 YSLEER come from the germline V gene. The ends were cut back, 0 bases at V and 1 base at J, with 6 bases in the middle. The length of the CDR3 is 14 residues. The CDR3 DNA sequence: TGCGCCAGCAGCCAAGACAGCGAGAACACTGAAGCTTTCTTT. Protein: CASSQDSENTEAFF.

V is TRBV9 and J is TRBJ1-6; D gene ambiguous. This CDR3 comprises 16 residues. The V gene lost 4 bases and the J gene lost 7 bases, with 18 bases spanning the gap. Germline CDR1 and CDR2: SGDLS and YYNGEE. The CDR3 region has the DNA TGTGCCAGCAGCATGTCCGGGAGCGGCATGAATTCACCCCTCCACTTT. Translated: CASSMSGSGMNSPLHF.

The V and J genes are TRBV3-1 (or the pseudogene TRBV3-2) and TRBJ2-4; TRBD2 matches at 11 bases. This CDR3 has 18 residues. Germline V gene data show CDR1 as LGHDT and CDR2 as YNNKEL (reference sequence). J lost 1 base, V lost 1 base, and 6 bases had no gene match. CDR3 region: CASSQGSGGVRAKNIQYF. The DNA for the CDR3 is TGTGCCAGCAGCCAAGGTAGCGGGGGGGTTAGGGCCAAAAACATTCAGTACTTC.

V is TRBV6-5 and J is TRBJ1-1; 8 nucleotides match TRBD1. CDR1 is MNHEY and CDR2 is SVGAGI in the germline V gene. J lost 5 bases, V lost 6 bases, and 11 bases had no gene match. The CDR3 length is 15 residues. DNA for the CDR3: TGTGCCAGCAGCCCCGACAGGGGCCTGGGGACTGAAGCTTTCTTT. Translated: CASSPDRGLGTEAFF.

The V call is TRBV2, the J call TRBJ1-2, with TRBD1 identical over 7 bases. Germline values: CDR1 SNHLY, CDR2 FYNNEI. There are 12 residues in the CDR3. V was pared by 6 bases and J by 7 bases, with 5 bases of the junction left unmatched. CDR3 sequence reads: CASRTGTSGYTF. The CDR3 DNA reads as TGTGCCAGCAGGACAGGGACCTCTGGCTACACCTTC.

The V and J genes are TRBV11-2 and TRBJ2-5; D is undetermined. CDR3 length: 17 amino acids. Looked up from germline, CDR1 is SGHAT and CDR2 is FQNNGV. Deletions cut 0 bases from V and 2 bases from J, with 16 bases between. The CDR3 region has the DNA TGTGCCAGCAGCTTAGATCCCCCTCACCAGACTCAAGAGACCCAGTACTTC. It yields the protein CASSLDPPHQTQETQYF.

The V gene is TRBV12-3 or TRBV12-4, the J gene TRBJ2-7; 7 bases line up with TRBD2. V dropped 5 bases and J dropped 9; count of bases not matched to a gene: 4. CDR3 length equals 11 residues. CDR3 bases: TGTGCCAGCAGTCGGCGGGGGTTGCAGTACTTC. The encoded protein is CASSRRGLQYF.

The rearrangement joins TRBV7-2 to TRBJ1-3, with D hard to call. This CDR3 comprises 14 residues. From germline, CDR1 is SGHTA and CDR2 FQGNSA. The V gene lost 3 bases and the J gene lost 1 base, with 7 bases spanning the gap. CDR3 nucleotides: TGTGCCAGCAGCTTGAGGGTGTCTGGAAACACCATATATTTT. The encoded protein is CASSLRVSGNTIYF.

This chain links TRBV5-1 with TRBJ1-2; D is unresolved. There are 13 residues in the CDR3. Per the germline V gene, CDR1 is SGHRS and CDR2 is YFSETQ. The V end was cut by 1 base, the J end by 7 bases, with 11 bases between. CDR3 loop: CASSLTAGAGYTF. CDR3 sequence (DNA): TGCGCCAGCAGCTTGACGGCAGGAGCTGGCTACACCTTC.

The chain joins TRBV18 to TRBJ1-5; perhaps TRBD1 as D (5 bases). The length of the CDR3 is 14 residues. V dropped 3 bases and J dropped 7 bases, with 13 bases sitting between them. CDR1 and CDR2 from the germline V gene are KGHSH and LQKENI. CDR3 amino acids: CASSPPGGRQPQHF. The CDR3, as DNA: TGTGCCAGCTCACCCCCCGGGGGTCGACAGCCCCAGCATTTT.

This clone was seen only once. This sequence joins TRBV5-4 and TRBJ1-6; tentative D call: TRBD1 (5 bases). The CDR3 has 12 amino acids. Looked up from germline, CDR1 is SGHNT and CDR2 is YYREEE (reference sequence). Trimming took 4 bases from V and 14 from J, leaving 13 bases between them. CDR3 amino acids: CASSVDRGALHF. CDR3 sequence (DNA): TGTGCCAGCAGCGTCGACCGGGGGGCCCTCCACTTT.

The chain uses TRBV6-1 and TRBJ1-2; D call uncertain. The germline V gene encodes CDR1 MNHNS and CDR2 SASEGT. Trimming took 2 bases from V and 2 from J, leaving 12 bases between them. This CDR3 contains 15 residues. CDR3 amino acids: CASSELSAINYGYTF. CDR3 in DNA: TGTGCCAGCAGTGAATTATCGGCTATCAACTATGGCTACACCTTC.

The rearrangement uses TRBV3-1 (or the pseudogene TRBV3-2) and TRBJ1-5; TRBD1 agrees at 7 bases. V shed 3 bases and J 0 bases; nucleotides not matched to a gene: 11. CDR3 length: 18 amino acids. Germline loops: CDR1 LGHDT, CDR2 YNNKEL (reference sequence). CDR3 amino acids: CASSQRQGTDRSNQPQHF. The CDR3 nucleotides are TGTGCCAGCAGCCAGAGACAGGGCACCGACCGTAGCAATCAGCCCCAGCATTTT.

This chain uses TRBV10-1 with TRBJ2-1, with TRBD2 matching 10 bases. There are 14 residues in the CDR3. V shed 3 bases, J shed 7 bases, and the junction held 3 bases outside the gene matches. Per germline, CDR1 WNHNN and CDR2 SYGVQD (reference sequence). The CDR3 coding sequence is TGCGCCAGCAGTGATCCTAGCGGGGGTAATGAGCAGTTCTTC. Protein sequence: CASSDPSGGNEQFF.

J is TRBJ2-3 and V is TRBV4-1; 7 nucleotides align to TRBD1. J was trimmed by 6 bases and V by 3 bases; bases with no gene match: 12. Germline V gene lookup returns CDR1 MGHRA and CDR2 YSYEKL. The CDR3 has 16 amino acids. CDR3: CASSHPGQYLTDTQYF. In nucleotides, the CDR3 is TGCGCCAGCAGCCACCCGGGACAGTATTTAACGGATACGCAGTATTTT.

The DNA for the CDR3 is TGTGCCAGCAGCTGGACAGGGTCAAGAGAGGCTTTCTTT. This encodes CASSWTGSREAFF. J is TRBJ1-1 and V is TRBV5-6, with TRBD1 matching 8 bases. The CDR3 contains 13 residues. V was pared by 3 bases and J by 11 bases, with 9 bases of the junction left unmatched. CDR1 is SGHDT and CDR2 is YYEEEE in the germline V gene.